One and the same sample provided the 23 T cell receptor beta chains below, sequenced in a study of T cells expressing NK-cell markers. TCRdb re-called the 5' RACE reads; every CDR3 protein appears as one record, without DNA. The data show 500,000 to 700,000 distinct CDR3 sequences, and the top ten clones hold roughly 3.5%. Specimen: blood T cells: a sorted CD56 or NKG2C T cell subset, CD4+ or CD8+ T cells, or bulk PBMC T cells (not recorded which). The receptors stem from a man aged 18-30 years in good health.

This sequence joins TRBV20-1 and TRBJ2-5; the D call from TCRdb, TRBD2, cannot be confirmed without DNA. Germline CDR1 reads DFQATT; CDR2 reads SNEGSKA (reference sequence). This CDR3 contains 13 residues. The chain's CDR3 is CSAIGTSKETQYF.

The genes are TRBV10-3 and TRBJ1-5; TCRdb gives TRBD1 as the D gene, but with no DNA this cannot be confirmed. Germline CDR1 is ENHRY and CDR2 is SYGVKD. There are 16 residues in the CDR3. CDR3 loop: CAISRGHPRGDQPQHF.

V is TRBV29-1 and J is TRBJ2-3; TCRdb selects TRBD1, and the lack of DNA leaves this call unchecked. Germline V gives CDR1 SQVTM, CDR2 ANQGSEA. This CDR3 is 11 amino acids long. This CDR3 is CSVPDTRGQYF.

The chain combines TRBV20-1 with TRBJ2-7; TCRdb picks TRBD1, but there is no DNA to check that call. This CDR3 is built from 12 residues. Germline V gene data show CDR1 as DFQATT and CDR2 as SNEGSKA (reference sequence). CDR3 loop: CSAPQGAYEQYF.

The J gene is TRBJ2-3, the V gene TRBV25-1; as DNA is missing, the TRBD2 call by TCRdb cannot be tested. The CDR3 length is 15 residues. Germline values: CDR1 MGHDK, CDR2 SYGVNS. The CDR3 loop is CASTRTSGRTDTQYF.

This chain joins TRBV7-9 and TRBJ1-4; TCRdb designates TRBD1, a call that cannot be tested without DNA. The CDR3 contains 15 residues. In germline, CDR1 is SEHNR, CDR2 FQNEAQ (reference sequence). The CDR3 sequence is CASSPGAGGEEKLFF.

The CDR3 sequence: CSVGGTAPGQPQHF. The gene calls are TRBV29-1 and TRBJ1-5; the D gene TCRdb calls, TRBD1, cannot be checked with no DNA. Germline CDR1 and CDR2: SQVTM and ANQGSEA. The CDR3 runs to 14 residues. Variable domain in full (rest from reference TRBV29-1 and TRBJ1-5): SAVISQKPSRDICQRGTSLTIQCQVDSQVTMMFWYRQQPGQSLTLIATANQGSEATYESGFVIDKFPISRPNLTFSTLTVSNMSPEDSSIYLCSVGGTAPGQPQHFGDGTRLSIL.

The chain joins TRBV12-3 or TRBV12-4 to TRBJ2-6. The CDR3 is 16 amino acids. This CDR3 is CASSPARSSGANVLTF.

This chain uses TRBV7-2 with TRBJ2-3; with no DNA, the TCRdb D assignment of TRBD2 cannot be verified. The CDR3 is 16 residues long. The germline CDR1 and CDR2 sequences are SGHTA and FQGNSA. The CDR3 loop is CASSLTAGSVSHTQYF.

J is TRBJ2-5 and V is TRBV29-1; the D gene TCRdb calls, TRBD1, cannot be checked with no DNA. This CDR3 spans 15 amino acids. Per the germline V gene, CDR1 is SQVTM and CDR2 is ANQGSEA. CDR3 region: CSVPHPRGSQETQYF.

The chain couples TRBV7-9 to TRBJ2-5. Looked up from germline, CDR1 is SEHNR and CDR2 is FQNEAQ (reference sequence). CDR3 length equals 15 residues. CDR3 in amino acids: CASTSSSGVQETQYF. Looking up the rest from reference TRBV7-9 and TRBJ2-5 gives the full variable domain: DTGVSQNPRHKITKRGQNVTFRCDPISEHNRLYWYRQTLGQGPEFLTYFQNEAQLEKSRLLSDRFSAERPKGSFSTLEIQRTEQGDSAMYLCASTSSSGVQETQYFGPGTRLLVL.

V and J are TRBV7-9 and TRBJ2-1; the D call of TRBD1 rests on TCRdb alone, since no DNA is present to check it. The CDR3 is 15 residues long. CDR1 is SEHNR and CDR2 is FQNEAQ in the germline V gene (reference sequence). The CDR3 reads CASSEGFTGFNEQFF.

V and J are TRBV20-1 and TRBJ2-5; TCRdb's assignment of TRBD2 cannot be checked, as there is no DNA. The CDR3 length is 14 residues. Germline lookup yields CDR1 DFQATT and CDR2 SNEGSKA (reference sequence). CDR3 in amino acids: CSASRPSGRETQYF.

CDR3 sequence: CASSIGLAGGDEQFF. The chain uses TRBV19 and TRBJ2-1; TCRdb's D call, TRBD2, is unchecked because there is no DNA. The CDR3 spans 15 residues. Germline V CDR1 and CDR2: LNHDA, SQIVND (reference sequence).

V is TRBV24-1 and J is TRBJ1-5; the TCRdb D gene call, TRBD1, has no DNA to confirm it. Germline V gene sequence: CDR1 KGHDR, CDR2 SFDVKD. This CDR3 contains 16 residues. This chain's CDR3 is CATSDGQGKGRLAQHF.

This rearrangement joins TRBV19 to TRBJ2-7. This CDR3 has 13 amino acids. Germline CDR1 is LNHDA and CDR2 is SQIVND (reference sequence). CDR3 in amino acids: CASSPTERREQYF.

Here the CDR3 reads CASSSEGLAGGEQYF. This rearrangement joins TRBV5-1 to TRBJ2-7; with no DNA, the TCRdb D assignment of TRBD2 cannot be verified. Looked up from germline, CDR1 is SGHRS and CDR2 is YFSETQ. The CDR3 has 15 amino acids.

CDR3 residues: CASSPNDGETQYF. The rearrangement links TRBV18 to TRBJ2-5. This CDR3 has 13 residues. The germline gives CDR1 KGHSH, CDR2 LQKENI.

The chain recombines TRBV6-1 with TRBJ2-1; the D gene TCRdb calls, TRBD2, cannot be checked with no DNA. The germline V gene has CDR1 MNHNS and CDR2 SASEGT. This CDR3 is built from 15 residues. The CDR3 protein is CASSERGRGVDEQFF.

The chain recombines TRBV24-1 with TRBJ2-1; the D gene TCRdb calls, TRBD1, cannot be checked with no DNA. Germline values: CDR1 KGHDR, CDR2 SFDVKD. The CDR3 loop spans 16 amino acids. Here the CDR3 reads CATSDPPGITYNEQFF.

The chain carries TRBV18 and TRBJ2-7; TCRdb proposes TRBD1, but this gene call is untestable without DNA. This CDR3 comprises 15 residues. Germline V gene sequence: CDR1 KGHSH, CDR2 LQKENI. The CDR3 region is CASSPGGTANYEQYF.

The chain joins TRBV12-3 or TRBV12-4 to TRBJ1-1. This CDR3 is 13 amino acids long. CDR3 sequence: CASTLLWDTEAFF.

The chain is built from TRBV7-6 and TRBJ2-2; the D call of TRBD1 rests on TCRdb alone, since no DNA is present to check it. Germline loops: CDR1 SGHVS, CDR2 FNYEAQ. This CDR3 region has 18 residues. CDR3 residues: CASSLSVWDQSNTGELFF.